A single sample is the source of the 15 T cell receptor beta chains below, sequenced in a study of CD8+CD57+ T cells in acquired aplastic anemia. The study profiled TCR beta VDJ and CDR3 using genomic DNA as template. TCRdb reanalysed the reads using MiXCR and keeps one entry per CDR3 protein. The repertoire includes 150,000 to 200,000 distinct CDR3 sequences, about three fifths of them detected once, and under 60% sits in the top ten. Sample: sorted CD4+, CD8+, or CD8+CD57+ T cells (not recorded which) from PBMCs. The receptors originated from a human donor with severe aplastic anemia or a healthy control (not recorded which).

This clonotype has ten or more counts. The chain employs TRBV2 and TRBJ2-4; tentatively, D is TRBD1 (6 bases). From germline, CDR1 is SNHLY and CDR2 FYNNEI. CDR3 length: 16 amino acids. V was trimmed by 3 bases and J by 3 bases, leaving 15 bases between them. In nucleotides, the CDR3 is TGTGCCAGCAGTGACACACTACAGGGAGTCAAAAACATTCAGTACTTC. Translation: CASSDTLQGVKNIQYF.

This rearrangement joins TRBV20-1 to TRBJ2-7; 8 nucleotides align to TRBD1. The J segment lost 5 bases and the V segment lost 0 bases, leaving 9 bases of the junction unmatched. The V gene's germline CDR1 is DFQATT and CDR2 SNEGSKA (reference sequence). The CDR3 runs to 15 residues. CDR3 region: CSARDLGTGKDEQYF. In DNA, the CDR3 is TGCAGTGCTAGAGACCTCGGGACAGGCAAGGACGAGCAGTACTTC.

This clonotype was observed at least ten times. CDR3 sequence (DNA): TGTGCCAGCAGCGCCTCTGAACCAGATACGCAGTATTTT. Translating gives CASSASEPDTQYF. V is TRBV9 and J is TRBJ2-3; D gene ambiguous. V gave up 3 bases and J gave up 4 bases, with 9 bases separating them. The CDR3 loop spans 13 amino acids. Looked up from germline, CDR1 is SGDLS and CDR2 is YYNGEE.

This clonotype was seen a single time. V gene TRBV7-8 combines with J gene TRBJ1-1; D is ambiguous. The V gene's germline CDR1 is SGHVS and CDR2 FQNEAQ. This CDR3 is 11 amino acids long. Trimming shortened V by 8 bases and J by 1 base, and 5 bases separated the two germline ends. CDR3 in DNA: TGTGCCAGCTTGAAGAACACTGAAGCTTTCTTT. Its protein is CASLKNTEAFF.

The count of this clonotype is one. This sequence joins TRBV29-1 and TRBJ1-5; D is unresolved. The CDR3 loop spans 12 amino acids. Trimming took 4 bases from V and 0 from J, leaving 4 bases between them. Germline V gene data show CDR1 as SQVTM and CDR2 as ANQGSEA. This CDR3 reads CSVGSSNQPQHF. In DNA form, the CDR3 reads TGCAGCGTTGGGTCTAGCAATCAGCCCCAGCATTTT. The variable domain in full, with the rest retrieved from reference TRBV29-1 and TRBJ1-5, is SAVISQKPSRDICQRGTSLTIQCQVDSQVTMMFWYRQQPGQSLTLIATANQGSEATYESGFVIDKFPISRPNLTFSTLTVSNMSPEDSSIYLCSVGSSNQPQHFGDGTRLSIL.

CDR3: CASSLAFLTSGGADTQYF. The CDR3 DNA reads TGTGCCAGCAGTTTAGCGTTCCTCACTAGCGGGGGGGCAGATACGCAGTATTTT. The chain uses TRBV12-3 or TRBV12-4 and TRBJ2-3; TRBD2 matches 13 bases. V lost 0 bases and J lost 4; bases outside the gene matches: 7. This CDR3 has 18 amino acids.

The rearrangement joins TRBV11-2 to TRBJ2-3, with 10 bases matching TRBD1. V dropped 1 base and J dropped 1; count of bases not matched to a gene: 8. The germline gives CDR1 SGHAT, CDR2 FQNNGV. This CDR3 region has 18 residues. Here the CDR3 DNA reads TGTGCCAGCAGCTTAGTCGGGACAGGGGAGGTTGGCACAGATACGCAGTATTTT. Its translation is CASSLVGTGEVGTDTQYF.

CDR3 DNA: TGCAGCGTTGAAGATCTCCGAAAAGGGACCCAGTACTTC. Translated: CSVEDLRKGTQYF. This chain uses TRBV29-1 with TRBJ2-7; D uncertain. Gene TRBJ2-5 matches the end of the DNA better, so the J call may be wrong. Per the germline V gene, CDR1 is SQVTM and CDR2 is ANQGSEA. The CDR3 sequence is 13 residues long.

The V gene is TRBV10-2, the J gene TRBJ2-5; 9 nucleotides align to TRBD2. The V gene end was trimmed by 3 bases and the J gene end by 5 bases; junction bases not matched to a gene: 10. CDR3 length: 16 residues. Germline V gene data show CDR1 as WSHSY and CDR2 as SAAADI. DNA for the CDR3: TGCGCCAGCAGTGATAGGCGGGGGGGATTTCGGGAGACCCAGTACTTC. Its translation: CASSDRRGGFRETQYF.

This clonotype occurred once. This chain joins TRBV19 and TRBJ2-1; 14 nucleotides line up with TRBD2. The CDR3 is 15 residues long. Germline trimming cut 9 bases from V and 10 bases from J; bases unmatched to any gene: 11. Germline V gene lookup returns CDR1 LNHDA and CDR2 SQIVND (reference sequence). The CDR3 DNA follows: TGTGCCAGCAGCCTGACTAGCGGGGGGGCCCGGGAGCAGTTCTTC. It specifies CASSLTSGGAREQFF.

This clonotype appeared many times. This chain connects TRBV9 to TRBJ2-3; 15 bases line up with TRBD2. The CDR3 is made up of 18 amino acids. J was trimmed by 2 bases and V by 2 bases; bases with no gene match: 6. Germline CDR1 and CDR2: SGDLS and YYNGEE. CDR3 loop: CASSVGLAGGGITDTQYF. As DNA, the CDR3 is TGTGCCAGCAGCGTGGGACTAGCGGGGGGTGGGATCACAGATACGCAGTATTTT.

A few counts support this clonotype. The V call is TRBV10-3, the J call TRBJ1-2, with D uncertain. The germline CDR1 and CDR2 sequences are ENHRY and SYGVKD. V lost 0 bases and J 5 bases, leaving 7 bases between the germline ends. The CDR3 runs to 13 residues. In DNA, the CDR3 is TGTGCCATCAGTGAGTCGTTGCAGTATGGCTACACCTTC. Its translation: CAISESLQYGYTF.

This chain joins TRBV9 and TRBJ1-5, with 7 bases fitting TRBD1. This CDR3 has 14 amino acids. V dropped 3 bases and J dropped 4; count of bases not matched to a gene: 4. Germline assignment: CDR1 SGDLS and CDR2 YYNGEE. The CDR3 protein is CASSGGTANQPQHF. The CDR3 DNA sequence: TGTGCCAGCAGCGGTGGGACAGCAAATCAGCCCCAGCATTTT.

The chain couples TRBV7-9 to TRBJ2-2; TRBD2 matches at 8 bases. The J segment lost 1 base and the V segment lost 6 bases, leaving 4 bases of the junction unmatched. CDR3 length: 15 residues. Germline assignment: CDR1 SEHNR and CDR2 FQNEAQ (reference sequence). CDR3 sequence reads: CASSDSGENTGELFF. In DNA form, the CDR3 reads TGTGCCAGCAGTGATAGCGGGGAGAACACCGGGGAGCTGTTTTTT. The variable domain in full, with the rest retrieved from reference TRBV7-9 and TRBJ2-2, is DTGVSQNPRHKITKRGQNVTFRCDPISEHNRLYWYRQTLGQGPEFLTYFQNEAQLEKSRLLSDRFSAERPKGSFSTLEIQRTEQGDSAMYLCASSDSGENTGELFFGEGSRLTVL.

Comment on this clonotype: At one end, the junction sequence differs from germline, possibly due to a read error. This chain joins TRBV20-1 and TRBJ2-7; 9 nucleotides align to TRBD2. The length of the CDR3 is 16 residues. CDR1 and CDR2 (germline): DFQATT, SNEGSKA (reference sequence). Here the CDR3 reads CSASRRGPSGEYEQDF. CDR3 nucleotides: TGCAGTGCTTCTCGTCGCGGGCCTAGCGGGGAATACGAGCAGGACTTC.